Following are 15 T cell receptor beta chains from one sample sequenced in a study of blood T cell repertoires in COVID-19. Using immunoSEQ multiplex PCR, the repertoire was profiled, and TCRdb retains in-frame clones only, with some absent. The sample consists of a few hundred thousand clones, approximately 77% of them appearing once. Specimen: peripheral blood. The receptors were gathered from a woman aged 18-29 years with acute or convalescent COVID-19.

The CDR3 DNA sequence: TGTGCCAGCAGTAAGACAGGGGCGAATCAGCCCCAGCATTTT. It translates to CASSKTGANQPQHF. This chain joins TRBV28 and TRBJ1-5; TRBD1 matches 8 bases. CDR3 size: 14 residues. The junction had 4 bases not matched to a gene; V was cut back by 5 bases and J by 4 bases. Germline V lookup: CDR1 MDHEN, CDR2 SYDVKM.

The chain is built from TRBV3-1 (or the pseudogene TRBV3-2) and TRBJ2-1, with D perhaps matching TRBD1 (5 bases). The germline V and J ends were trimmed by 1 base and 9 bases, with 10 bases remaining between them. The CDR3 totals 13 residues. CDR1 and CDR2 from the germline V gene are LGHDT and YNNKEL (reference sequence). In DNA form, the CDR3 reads TGTGCCAGCAGCCAAGTCGCAAGGGGTGAGCAGTTCTTC. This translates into CASSQVARGEQFF.

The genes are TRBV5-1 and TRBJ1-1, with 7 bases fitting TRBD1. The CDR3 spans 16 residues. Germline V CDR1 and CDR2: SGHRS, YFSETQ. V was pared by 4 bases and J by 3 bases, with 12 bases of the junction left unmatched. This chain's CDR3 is CASSQNRQGSDTEAFF. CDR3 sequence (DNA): TGCGCCAGCAGCCAAAACAGACAGGGATCGGACACTGAAGCTTTCTTT. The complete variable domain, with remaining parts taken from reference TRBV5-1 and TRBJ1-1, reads KAGVTQTPRYLIKTRGQQVTLSCSPISGHRSVSWYQQTPGQGLQFLFEYFSETQRNKGNFPGRFSGRQFSNSRSEMNVSTLELGDSALYLCASSQNRQGSDTEAFFGQGTRLTVV.

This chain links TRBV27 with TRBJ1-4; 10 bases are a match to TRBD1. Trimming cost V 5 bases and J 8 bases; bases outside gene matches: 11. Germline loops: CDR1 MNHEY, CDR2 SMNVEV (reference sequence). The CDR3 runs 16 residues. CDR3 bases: TGTGCCAGCAGTGGGGACAGGGGCCGCCCTGGAGAAAAACTGTTTTTT. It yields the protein CASSGDRGRPGEKLFF.

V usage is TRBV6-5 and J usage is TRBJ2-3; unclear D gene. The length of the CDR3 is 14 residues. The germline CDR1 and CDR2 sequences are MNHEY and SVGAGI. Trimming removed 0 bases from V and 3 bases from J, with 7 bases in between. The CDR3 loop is CASSYSLGTDTQYF. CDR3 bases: TGTGCCAGCAGTTACTCTCTAGGTACAGATACGCAGTATTTT.

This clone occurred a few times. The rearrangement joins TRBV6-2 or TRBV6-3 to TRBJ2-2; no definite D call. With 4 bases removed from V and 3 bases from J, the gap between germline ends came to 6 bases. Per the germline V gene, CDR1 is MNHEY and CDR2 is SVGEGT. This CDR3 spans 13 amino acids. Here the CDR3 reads CASSFRDTGELFF. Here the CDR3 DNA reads TGTGCCAGCAGTTTTAGAGACACCGGGGAGCTGTTTTTT.

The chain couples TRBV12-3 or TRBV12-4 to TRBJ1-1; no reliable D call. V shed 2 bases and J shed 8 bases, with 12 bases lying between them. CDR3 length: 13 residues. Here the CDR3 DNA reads TGTGCCAGCAGTTTAAGGCCTGGGCTCGAAGCTTTCTTT. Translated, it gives CASSLRPGLEAFF.

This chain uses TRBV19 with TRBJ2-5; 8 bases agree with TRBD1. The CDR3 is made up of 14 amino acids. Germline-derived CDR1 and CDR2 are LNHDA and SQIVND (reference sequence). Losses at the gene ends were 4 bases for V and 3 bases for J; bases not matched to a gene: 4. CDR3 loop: CASSTRQGKETQYF. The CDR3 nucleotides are TGTGCCAGTAGTACACGACAGGGGAAAGAGACCCAGTACTTC.

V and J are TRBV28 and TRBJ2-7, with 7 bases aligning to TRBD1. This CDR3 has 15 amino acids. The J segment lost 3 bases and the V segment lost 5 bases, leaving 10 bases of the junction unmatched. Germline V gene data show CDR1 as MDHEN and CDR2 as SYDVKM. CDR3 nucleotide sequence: TGTGCCAGCAGTATTCAGGGGGTGGAAGACTACGAGCAGTACTTC. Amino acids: CASSIQGVEDYEQYF.

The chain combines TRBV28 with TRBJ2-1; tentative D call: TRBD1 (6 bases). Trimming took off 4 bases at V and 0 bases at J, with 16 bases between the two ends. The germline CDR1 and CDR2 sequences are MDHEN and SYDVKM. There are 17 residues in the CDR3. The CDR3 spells CASSSPWTVSSYNEQFF. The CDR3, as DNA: TGTGCCAGCAGTTCGCCGTGGACAGTTAGCTCCTACAATGAGCAGTTCTTC.

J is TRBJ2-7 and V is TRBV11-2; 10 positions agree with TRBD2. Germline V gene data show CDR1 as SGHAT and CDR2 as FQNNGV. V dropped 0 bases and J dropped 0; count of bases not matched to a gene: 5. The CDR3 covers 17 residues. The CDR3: CASSLEPSGGSSYEQYF. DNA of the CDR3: TGTGCCAGCAGCTTAGAGCCTAGCGGGGGAAGCTCCTACGAGCAGTACTTC.

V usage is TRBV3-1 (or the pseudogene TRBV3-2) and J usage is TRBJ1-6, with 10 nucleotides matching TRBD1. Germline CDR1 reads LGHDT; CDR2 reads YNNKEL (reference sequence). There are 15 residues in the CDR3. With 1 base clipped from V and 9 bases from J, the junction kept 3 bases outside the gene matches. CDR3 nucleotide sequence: TGTGCCAGCAGCCAAGTTGGGACAGGGGCTTCACCCCTCCACTTT. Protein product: CASSQVGTGASPLHF.

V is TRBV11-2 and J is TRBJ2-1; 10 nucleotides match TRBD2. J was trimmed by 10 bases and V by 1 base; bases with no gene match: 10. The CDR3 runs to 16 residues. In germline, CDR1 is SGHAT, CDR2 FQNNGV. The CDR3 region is CASSLVRASGSGEQFF. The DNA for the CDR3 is TGTGCCAGCAGCTTAGTCAGGGCTAGCGGGAGTGGCGAGCAGTTCTTC.

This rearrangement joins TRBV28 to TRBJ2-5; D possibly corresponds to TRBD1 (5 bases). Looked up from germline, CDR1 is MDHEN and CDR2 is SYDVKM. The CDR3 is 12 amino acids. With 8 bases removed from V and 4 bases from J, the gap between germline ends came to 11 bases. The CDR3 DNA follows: TGTGCCAGCTTTTCAGGGTTAGAGACCCAGTACTTC. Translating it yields CASFSGLETQYF.

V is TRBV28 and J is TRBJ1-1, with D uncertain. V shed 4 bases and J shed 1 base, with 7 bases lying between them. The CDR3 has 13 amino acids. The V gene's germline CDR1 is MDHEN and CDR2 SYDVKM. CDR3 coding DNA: TGTGCCAGCAGTTATCGGTCGAACACTGAAGCTTTCTTT. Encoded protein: CASSYRSNTEAFF.